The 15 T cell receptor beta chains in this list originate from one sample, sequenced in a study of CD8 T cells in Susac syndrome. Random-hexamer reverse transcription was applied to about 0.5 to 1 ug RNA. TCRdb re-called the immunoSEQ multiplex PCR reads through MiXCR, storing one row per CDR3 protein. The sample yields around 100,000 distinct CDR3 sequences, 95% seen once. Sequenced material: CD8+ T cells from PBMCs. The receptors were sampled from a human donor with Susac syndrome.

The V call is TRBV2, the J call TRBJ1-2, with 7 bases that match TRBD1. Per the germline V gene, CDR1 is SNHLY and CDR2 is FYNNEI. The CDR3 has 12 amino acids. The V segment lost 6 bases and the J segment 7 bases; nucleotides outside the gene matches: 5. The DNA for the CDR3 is TGTGCCAGCAGCCCCACAGGGGTTGGCTACACCTTC. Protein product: CASSPTGVGYTF.

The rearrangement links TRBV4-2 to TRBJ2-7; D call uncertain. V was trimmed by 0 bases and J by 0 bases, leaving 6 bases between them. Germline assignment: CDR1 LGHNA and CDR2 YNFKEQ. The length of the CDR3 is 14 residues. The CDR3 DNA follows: TGTGCCAGCAGCCAAGAAGTTCTCTCCTACGAGCAGTACTTC. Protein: CASSQEVLSYEQYF.

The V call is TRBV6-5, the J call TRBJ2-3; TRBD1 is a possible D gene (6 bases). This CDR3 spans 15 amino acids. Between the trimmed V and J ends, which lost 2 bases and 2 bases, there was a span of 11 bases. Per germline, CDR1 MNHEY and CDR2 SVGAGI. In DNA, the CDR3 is TGTGCCAGCAGTTACCAGGGACATTCCACAGATACGCAGTATTTT. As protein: CASSYQGHSTDTQYF.

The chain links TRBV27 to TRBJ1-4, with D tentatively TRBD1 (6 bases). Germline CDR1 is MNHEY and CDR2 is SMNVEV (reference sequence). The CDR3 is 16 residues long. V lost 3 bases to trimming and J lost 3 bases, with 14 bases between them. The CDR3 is CASSLVGAGANEKLFF. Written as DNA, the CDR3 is TGTGCCAGCAGTTTGGTGGGGGCAGGGGCTAATGAAAAACTGTTTTTT.

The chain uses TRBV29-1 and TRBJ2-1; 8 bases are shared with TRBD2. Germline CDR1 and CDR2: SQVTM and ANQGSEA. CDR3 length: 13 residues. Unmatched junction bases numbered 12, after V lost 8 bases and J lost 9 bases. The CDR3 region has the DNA TGCAGCCACCGGCAAGCGGGGGAGCTTGAGCAGTTCTTC. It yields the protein CSHRQAGELEQFF.

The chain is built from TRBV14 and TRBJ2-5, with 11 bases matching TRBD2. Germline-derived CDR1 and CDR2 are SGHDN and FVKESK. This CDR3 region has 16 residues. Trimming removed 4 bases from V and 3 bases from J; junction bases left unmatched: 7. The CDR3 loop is CASSLIPLAGEETQYF. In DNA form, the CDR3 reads TGTGCCAGCAGCCTAATCCCACTAGCGGGAGAAGAGACCCAGTACTTC.

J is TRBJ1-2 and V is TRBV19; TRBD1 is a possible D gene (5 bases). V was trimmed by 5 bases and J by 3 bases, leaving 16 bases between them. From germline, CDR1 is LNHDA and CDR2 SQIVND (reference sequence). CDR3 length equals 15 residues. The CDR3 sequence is CASSPPGTGYYGYTF. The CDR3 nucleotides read TGTGCCAGTAGTCCCCCCGGGACGGGATACTATGGCTACACCTTC.

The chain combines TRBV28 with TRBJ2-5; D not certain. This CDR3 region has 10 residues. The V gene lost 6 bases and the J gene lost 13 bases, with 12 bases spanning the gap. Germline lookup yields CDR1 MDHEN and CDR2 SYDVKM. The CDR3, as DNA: TGTGCCAGCAGAGATCTCCACTGGTACTTC. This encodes CASRDLHWYF.

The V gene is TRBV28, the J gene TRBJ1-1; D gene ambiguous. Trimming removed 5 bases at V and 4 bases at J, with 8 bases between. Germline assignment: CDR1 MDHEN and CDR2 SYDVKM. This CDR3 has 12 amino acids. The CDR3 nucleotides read TGTGCCAGCAGTGTGGGAATCACTGAAGCTTTCTTT. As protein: CASSVGITEAFF.

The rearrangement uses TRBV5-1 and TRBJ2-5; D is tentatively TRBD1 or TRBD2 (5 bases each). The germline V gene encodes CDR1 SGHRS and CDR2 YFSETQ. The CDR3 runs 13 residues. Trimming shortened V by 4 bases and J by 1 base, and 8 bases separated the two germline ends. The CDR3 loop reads CASSEGPQETQYF. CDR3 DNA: TGCGCCAGCAGCGAGGGACCCCAAGAGACCCAGTACTTC.

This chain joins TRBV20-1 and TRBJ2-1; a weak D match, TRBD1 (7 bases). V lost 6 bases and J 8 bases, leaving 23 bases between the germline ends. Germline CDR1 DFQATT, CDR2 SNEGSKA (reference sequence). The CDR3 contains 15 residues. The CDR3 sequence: CSAQGVGLLIDEQFF. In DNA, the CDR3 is TGCAGTGCCCAGGGGGTGGGACTCTTAATCGATGAGCAGTTCTTC.

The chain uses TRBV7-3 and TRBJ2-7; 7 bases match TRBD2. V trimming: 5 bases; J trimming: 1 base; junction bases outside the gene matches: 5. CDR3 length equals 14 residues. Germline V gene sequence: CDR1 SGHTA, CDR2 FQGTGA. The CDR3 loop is CASSHTSDSYEQYF. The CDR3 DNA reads TGTGCCAGCAGCCATACTAGCGATTCCTACGAGCAGTACTTC.

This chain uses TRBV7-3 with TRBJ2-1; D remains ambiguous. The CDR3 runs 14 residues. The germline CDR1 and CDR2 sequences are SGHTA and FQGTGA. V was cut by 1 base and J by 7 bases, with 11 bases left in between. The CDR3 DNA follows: TGTGCCAGCAGCTTAAGCACCGCCGGTAATGAGCAGTTCTTC. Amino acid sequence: CASSLSTAGNEQFF.

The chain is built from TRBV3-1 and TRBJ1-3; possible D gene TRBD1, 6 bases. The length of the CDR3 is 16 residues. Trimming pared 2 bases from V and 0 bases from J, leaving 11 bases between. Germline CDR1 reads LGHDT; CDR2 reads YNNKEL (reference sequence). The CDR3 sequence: CASSQTDSSSGNTIYF. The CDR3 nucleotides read TGTGCCAGCAGCCAAACGGACAGTTCCTCTGGAAACACCATATATTTT.

CDR3 residues: CSARDIAGSYGPLHF. The CDR3 nucleotides are TGCAGTGCTAGAGATATCGCAGGGAGCTATGGACCCCTCCACTTT. The rearrangement joins TRBV20-1 to TRBJ1-6; tentatively, D is TRBD1 (5 bases). Looked up from germline, CDR1 is DFQATT and CDR2 is SNEGSKA (reference sequence). V gave up 0 bases and J gave up 12 bases, with 18 bases separating them. The CDR3 consists of 15 residues.